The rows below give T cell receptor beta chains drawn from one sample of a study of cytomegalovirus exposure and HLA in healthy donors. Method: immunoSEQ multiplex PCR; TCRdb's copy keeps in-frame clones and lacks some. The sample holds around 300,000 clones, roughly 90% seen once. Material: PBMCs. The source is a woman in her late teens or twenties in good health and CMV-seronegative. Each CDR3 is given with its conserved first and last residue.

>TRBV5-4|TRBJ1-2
CASRGGDYGYTF
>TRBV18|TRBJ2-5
CASSPGRAQETQYF
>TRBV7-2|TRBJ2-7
CASSPTGGAGGWYEQYF
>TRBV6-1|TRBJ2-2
CASSETSGNTGELFF
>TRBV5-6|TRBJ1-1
CASSWSRRGTNTEAFF
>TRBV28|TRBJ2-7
CASSSPRDGTGAYEQYF
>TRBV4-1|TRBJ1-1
CASSQVQGGTEAFF
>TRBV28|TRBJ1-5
CASSLIGGSQPQHF
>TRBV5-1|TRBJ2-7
CASGPGQSISYEQYF
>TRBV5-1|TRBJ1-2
CASSWGTGYGYTF
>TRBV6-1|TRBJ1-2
CASSEIVGYTF
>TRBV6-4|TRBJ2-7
CASRREDRAEQYF
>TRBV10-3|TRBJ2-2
CAIRDARSHGELFF
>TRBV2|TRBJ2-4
CASSLRTHSLIAKNIQYF
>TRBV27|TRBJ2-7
CASSPILAGPYEQYF
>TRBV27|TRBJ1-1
CASRLGGVVTEAFF
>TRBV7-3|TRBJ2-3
CASSLGTSGTDTQYF
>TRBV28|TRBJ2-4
CASREEGKNIQYF
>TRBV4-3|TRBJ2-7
CASSLAGGSGYEQYF
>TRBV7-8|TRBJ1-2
CASSRLESTNYGYTF
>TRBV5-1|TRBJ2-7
CASSPEGGRATYEQYF
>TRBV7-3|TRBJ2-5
CASSLTGLAKETQYF
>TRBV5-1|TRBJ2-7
CASSIKAEPIYEQYF
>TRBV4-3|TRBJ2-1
CASSQGLEREIYNEQFF
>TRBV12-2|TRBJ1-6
CASRDMPRAGSPLHF
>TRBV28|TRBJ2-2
CASSLNPRQGTGELFF
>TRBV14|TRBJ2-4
CASSRTSGALAKNIQYF
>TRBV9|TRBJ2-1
CASSVNGLPSSYNEQFF
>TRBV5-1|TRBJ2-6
CASSDGLGANVLTF
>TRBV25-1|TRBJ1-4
CASSELSEKLFF
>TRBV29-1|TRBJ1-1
CSATAGVTVNTEAFF
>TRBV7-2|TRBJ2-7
CASSLAYSGVLSRYEQYF
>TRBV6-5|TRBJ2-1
CASVAGGEYNEQFF
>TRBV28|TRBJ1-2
CASQDRAVGVGYGYTF
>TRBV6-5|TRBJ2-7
CASSYGLAGVAEQYF
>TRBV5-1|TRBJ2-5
CASSPQALAGGPQETQYF
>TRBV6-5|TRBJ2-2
CASSRRTANTGELFF
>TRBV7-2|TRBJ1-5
CASSQQEHQPQHF
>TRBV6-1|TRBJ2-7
CASTGSYEQYF
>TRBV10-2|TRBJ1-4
CATQRATNEKLFF
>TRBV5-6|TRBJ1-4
CASSLTATNEKLFF
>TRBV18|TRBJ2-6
CASSPLRAQGASISGANVLTF
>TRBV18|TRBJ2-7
CASSPAGGNYEQYF